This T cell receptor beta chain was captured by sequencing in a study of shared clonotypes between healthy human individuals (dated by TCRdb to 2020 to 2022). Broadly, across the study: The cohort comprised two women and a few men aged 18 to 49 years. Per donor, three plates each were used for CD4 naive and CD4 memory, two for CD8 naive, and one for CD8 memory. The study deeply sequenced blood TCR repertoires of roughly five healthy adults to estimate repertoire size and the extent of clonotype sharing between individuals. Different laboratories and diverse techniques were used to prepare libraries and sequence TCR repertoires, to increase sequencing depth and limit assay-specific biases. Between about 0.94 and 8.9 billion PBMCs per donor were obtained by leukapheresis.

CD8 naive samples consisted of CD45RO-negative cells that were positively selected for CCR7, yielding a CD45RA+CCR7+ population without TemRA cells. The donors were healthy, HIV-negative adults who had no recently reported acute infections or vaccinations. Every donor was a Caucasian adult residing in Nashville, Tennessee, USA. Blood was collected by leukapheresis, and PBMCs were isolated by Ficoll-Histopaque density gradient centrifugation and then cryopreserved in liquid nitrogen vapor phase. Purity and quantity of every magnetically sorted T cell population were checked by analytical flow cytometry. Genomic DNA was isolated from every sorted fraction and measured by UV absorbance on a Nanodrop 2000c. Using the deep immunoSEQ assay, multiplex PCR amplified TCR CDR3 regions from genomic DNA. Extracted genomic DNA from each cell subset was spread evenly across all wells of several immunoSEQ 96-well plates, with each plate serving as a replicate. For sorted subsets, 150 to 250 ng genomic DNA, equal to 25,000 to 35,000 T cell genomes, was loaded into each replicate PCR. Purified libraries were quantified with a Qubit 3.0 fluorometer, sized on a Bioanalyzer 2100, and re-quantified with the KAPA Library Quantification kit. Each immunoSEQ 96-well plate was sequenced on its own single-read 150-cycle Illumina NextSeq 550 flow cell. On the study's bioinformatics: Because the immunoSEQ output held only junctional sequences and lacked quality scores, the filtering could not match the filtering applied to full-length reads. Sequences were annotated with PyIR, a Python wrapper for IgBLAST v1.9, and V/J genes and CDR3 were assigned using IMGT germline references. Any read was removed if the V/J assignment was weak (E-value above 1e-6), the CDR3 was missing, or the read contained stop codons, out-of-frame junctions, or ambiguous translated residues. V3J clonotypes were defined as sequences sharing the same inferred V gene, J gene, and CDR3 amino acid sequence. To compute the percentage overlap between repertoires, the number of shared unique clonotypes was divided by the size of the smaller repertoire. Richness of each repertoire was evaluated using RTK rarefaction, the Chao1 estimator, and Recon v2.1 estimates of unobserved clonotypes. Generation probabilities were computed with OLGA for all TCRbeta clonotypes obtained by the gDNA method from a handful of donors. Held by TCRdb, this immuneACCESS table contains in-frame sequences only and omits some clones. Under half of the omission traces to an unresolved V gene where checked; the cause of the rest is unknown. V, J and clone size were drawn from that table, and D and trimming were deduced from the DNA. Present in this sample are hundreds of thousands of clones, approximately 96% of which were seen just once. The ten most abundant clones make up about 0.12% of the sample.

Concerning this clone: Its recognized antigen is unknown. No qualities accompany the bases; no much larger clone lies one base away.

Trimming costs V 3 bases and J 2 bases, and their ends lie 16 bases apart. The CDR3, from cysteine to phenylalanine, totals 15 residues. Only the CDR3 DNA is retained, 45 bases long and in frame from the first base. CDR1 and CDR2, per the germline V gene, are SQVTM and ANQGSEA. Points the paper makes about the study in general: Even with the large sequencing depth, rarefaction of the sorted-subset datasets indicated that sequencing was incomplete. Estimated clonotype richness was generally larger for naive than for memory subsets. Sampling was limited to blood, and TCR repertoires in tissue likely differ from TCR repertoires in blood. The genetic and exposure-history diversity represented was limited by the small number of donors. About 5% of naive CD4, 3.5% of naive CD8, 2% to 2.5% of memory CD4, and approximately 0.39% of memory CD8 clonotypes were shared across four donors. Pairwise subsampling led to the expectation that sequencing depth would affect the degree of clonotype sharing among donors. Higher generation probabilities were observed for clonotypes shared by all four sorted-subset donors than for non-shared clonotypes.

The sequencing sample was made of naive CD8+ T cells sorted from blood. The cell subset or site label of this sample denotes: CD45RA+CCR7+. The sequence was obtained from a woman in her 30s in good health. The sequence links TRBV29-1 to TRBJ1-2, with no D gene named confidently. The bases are TGCAGCGTTGATGGGGTAGTCCTGGCGAACTATGGCTACACCTTC. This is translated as CSVDGVVLANYGYTF.